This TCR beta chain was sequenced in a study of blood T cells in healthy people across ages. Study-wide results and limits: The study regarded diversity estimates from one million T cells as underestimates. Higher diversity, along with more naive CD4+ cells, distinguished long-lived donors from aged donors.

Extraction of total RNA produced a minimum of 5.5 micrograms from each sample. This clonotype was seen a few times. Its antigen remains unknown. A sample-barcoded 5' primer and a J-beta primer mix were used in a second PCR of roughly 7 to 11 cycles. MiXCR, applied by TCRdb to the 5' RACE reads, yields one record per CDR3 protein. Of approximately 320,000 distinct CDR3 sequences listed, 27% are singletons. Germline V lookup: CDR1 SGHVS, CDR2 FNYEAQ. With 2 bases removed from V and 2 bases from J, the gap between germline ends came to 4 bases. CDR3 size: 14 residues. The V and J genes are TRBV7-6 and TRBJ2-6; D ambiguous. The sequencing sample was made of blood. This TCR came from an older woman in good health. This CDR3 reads CASSLFAGANVLTF. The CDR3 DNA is TGTGCCAGCAGCTTATTTGCTGGGGCCAACGTCCTGACTTTC.